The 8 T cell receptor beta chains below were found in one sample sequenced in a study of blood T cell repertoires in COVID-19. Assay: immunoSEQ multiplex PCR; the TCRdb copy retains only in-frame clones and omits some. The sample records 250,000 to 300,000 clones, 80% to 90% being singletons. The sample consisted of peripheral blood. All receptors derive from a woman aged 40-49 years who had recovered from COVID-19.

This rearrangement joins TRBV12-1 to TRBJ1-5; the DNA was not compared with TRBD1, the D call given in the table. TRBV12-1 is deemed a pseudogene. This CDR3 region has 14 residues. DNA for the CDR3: TGTGCCAGCAGCCGGCAGGGGATCAATCAGCCCCAGCATTTT. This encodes CASSRQGINQPQHF.

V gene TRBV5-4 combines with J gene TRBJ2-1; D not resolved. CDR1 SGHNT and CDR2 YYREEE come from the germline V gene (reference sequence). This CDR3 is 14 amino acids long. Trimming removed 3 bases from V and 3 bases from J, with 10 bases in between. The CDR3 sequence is CASSSRVVYNEQFF. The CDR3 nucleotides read TGTGCCAGCAGCTCTAGAGTGGTCTACAATGAGCAGTTCTTC.

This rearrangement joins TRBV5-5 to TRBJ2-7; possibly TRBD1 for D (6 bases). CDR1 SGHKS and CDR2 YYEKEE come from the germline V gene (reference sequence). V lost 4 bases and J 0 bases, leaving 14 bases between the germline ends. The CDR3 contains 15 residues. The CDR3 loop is CASSPTGLVSYEQYF. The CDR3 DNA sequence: TGTGCCAGCAGCCCCACAGGGCTTGTCTCCTACGAGCAGTACTTC.

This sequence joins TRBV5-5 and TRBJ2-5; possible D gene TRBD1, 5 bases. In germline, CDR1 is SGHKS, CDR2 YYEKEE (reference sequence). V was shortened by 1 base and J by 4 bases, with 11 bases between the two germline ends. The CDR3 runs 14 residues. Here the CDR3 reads CASSLSPGLETQYF. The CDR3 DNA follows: TGTGCCAGCAGCTTGAGTCCAGGGCTAGAGACCCAGTACTTC.

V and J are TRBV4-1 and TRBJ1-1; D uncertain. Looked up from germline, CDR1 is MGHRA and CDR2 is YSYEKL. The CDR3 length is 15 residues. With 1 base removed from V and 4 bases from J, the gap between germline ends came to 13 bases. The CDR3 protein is CASSQVGTRITEAFF. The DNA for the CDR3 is TGCGCCAGCAGCCAAGTAGGTACGCGGATCACTGAAGCTTTCTTT.

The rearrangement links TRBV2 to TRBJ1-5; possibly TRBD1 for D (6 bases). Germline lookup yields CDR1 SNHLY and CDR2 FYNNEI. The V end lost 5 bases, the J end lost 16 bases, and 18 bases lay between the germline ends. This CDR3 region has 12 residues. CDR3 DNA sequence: TGTGCCAGCAGTTTTGACCTGACAGGCGTACATTTT. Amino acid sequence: CASSFDLTGVHF.

CDR3 DNA sequence: TGTGCCAGCAGCTCTTCAGGCACTAGCACAGATACGCAGTATTTT. This codes for CASSSSGTSTDTQYF. The V and J genes are TRBV7-3 and TRBJ2-3; no reliable D call. The length of the CDR3 is 15 residues. Germline values: CDR1 SGHTA, CDR2 FQGTGA. V shed 4 bases and J shed 0 bases, with 11 bases lying between them.

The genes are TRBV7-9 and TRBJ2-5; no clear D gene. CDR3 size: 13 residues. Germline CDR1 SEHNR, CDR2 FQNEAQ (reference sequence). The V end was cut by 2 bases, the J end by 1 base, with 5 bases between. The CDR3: CASSLLSQETQYF. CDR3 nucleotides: TGTGCCAGCAGCTTACTTTCCCAAGAGACCCAGTACTTC.